The entry below describes one T cell receptor beta chain. What it recognizes is unknown. The data stem from a study of shared clonotypes between healthy human individuals. This table comes from immunoSEQ multiplex PCR, and its TCRdb copy is limited to in-frame clones, with some not included. The table lists roughly 2 million clones, 95% of them singletons, with roughly 0.13% in the top ten. Germline V CDR1 and CDR2: SGHRS, YFSETQ. Trimming pared 1 base from V and 0 bases from J, leaving 16 bases between. This CDR3 region has 17 residues. Whole-study results and caveats: Generally, naive subsets (rather than memory subsets) showed larger estimated richness. The rarefaction results pointed to incomplete sorted-subset sequencing despite large depth.

The receptor comes from a man younger than 35 in good health. Specimen: naive CD4+ T cells sorted from blood. Noted subset: CD45RA+ positively selected. The chain carries TRBV5-1 and TRBJ1-1; D is perhaps TRBD1 (6 bases). CDR3 nucleotides: TGCGCCAGCAGCTTGTCGCAGGGGTCACTAATGAACACTGAAGCTTTCTTT. This encodes CASSLSQGSLMNTEAFF.